A single sample gave rise to the 22 T cell receptor beta chains below, sequenced in a study of blood T cell repertoires in COVID-19. Assay: immunoSEQ multiplex PCR; the TCRdb copy retains only in-frame clones and omits some. The table records some 160,000 clones, about 85% of them present only once. Sequenced input: peripheral blood. Source of these receptors: a woman at least 80 years old with COVID-19, enrolled during active disease.

The V gene is TRBV7-6, the J gene TRBJ2-5; D is perhaps TRBD1 (5 bases). The V gene's germline CDR1 is SGHVS and CDR2 FNYEAQ. The V and J ends lost 0 bases and 5 bases respectively, with 7 bases between them. This CDR3 comprises 13 residues. CDR3 protein: CASSLANRETQYF. The CDR3 coding sequence is TGTGCCAGCAGCTTAGCGAACAGGGAGACCCAGTACTTC.

This chain uses TRBV6-7 with TRBJ2-7; D is unclear. Being an ORF, TRBV6-7 has a function that is uncertain. The CDR3 is 11 amino acids. V lost 7 bases, J lost 0 bases, and 4 bases lay in between. This CDR3 is CASTGSYEQYF. CDR3 nucleotides: TGTGCCAGCACCGGCTCCTACGAGCAGTACTTC.

The chain links TRBV3-1 (or the pseudogene TRBV3-2) to TRBJ1-2; 9 bases fit TRBD1. The CDR3 runs to 17 residues. V was pared by 4 bases and J by 6 bases, with 15 bases of the junction left unmatched. Germline CDR1 reads LGHDT; CDR2 reads YNNKEL (reference sequence). The CDR3 spells CASSPTLGGTGRHGYTF. Here the CDR3 DNA reads TGTGCCAGCAGCCCAACCCTAGGGGGGACAGGGAGGCATGGCTACACCTTC.

About this clone: One junction end does not reproduce the germline sequence, and a read error may be involved. The rearrangement links TRBV7-7 to TRBJ1-5; D is unclear. The CDR3 is 13 residues long. Per the germline V gene, CDR1 is SSHAT and CDR2 is FNYEAQ (reference sequence). The CDR3, as DNA: TGTGCTAGCAGCGCAAACCTAAATCAGCCCCAGCATTTT. Translated: CASSANLNQPQHF.

The chain combines TRBV2 with TRBJ1-5; tentative D call: TRBD1 (6 bases). This CDR3 is 16 amino acids long. Trimming pared 6 bases from V and 3 bases from J, leaving 18 bases between. Germline V CDR1 and CDR2: SNHLY, FYNNEI. DNA for the CDR3: TGTGCCAGCAGGGGGGGGAGAAGGGACAACAATCAGCCCCAGCATTTT. This encodes CASRGGRRDNNQPQHF. The full variable domain, completed using reference TRBV2 and TRBJ1-5, is EPEVTQTPSHQVTQMGQEVILRCVPISNHLYFYWYRQILGQKVEFLVSFYNNEISEKSEIFDDQFSVERPDGSNFTLKIRSTKLEDSAMYFCASRGGRRDNNQPQHFGDGTRLSIL.

A remark on this clone: Distinct nucleotide sequences in the sample also encode this CDR3. The rearrangement links TRBV7-9 to TRBJ2-4, with D maybe TRBD2 (5 bases). CDR1 and CDR2 from the germline V gene are SEHNR and FQNEAQ (reference sequence). The V and J ends lost 2 bases and 8 bases respectively, with 10 bases between them. The CDR3 has 13 amino acids. DNA for the CDR3: TGTGCCAGCAGCTTACGGGGATCAGACATTCAGTACTTC. This codes for CASSLRGSDIQYF.

This rearrangement joins TRBV6-5 to TRBJ1-4; D perhaps matches TRBD1 (5 bases). Germline values: CDR1 MNHEY, CDR2 SVGAGI. V was trimmed by 7 bases and J by 7 bases, leaving 13 bases between them. The CDR3 is 13 residues long. The CDR3: CASTLRQLEKLFF. CDR3 bases: TGTGCCAGCACCCTCCGACAGCTTGAAAAACTGTTTTTT.

The chain joins TRBV5-1 to TRBJ2-3; 10 nucleotides line up with TRBD1. Germline V lookup: CDR1 SGHRS, CDR2 YFSETQ. CDR3 length: 17 residues. The V segment lost 0 bases and the J segment 3 bases; nucleotides outside the gene matches: 7. In DNA form, the CDR3 reads TGCGCCAGCAGCTTGGTTGGGACAGGGGCGCGTACAGATACGCAGTATTTT. Translating gives CASSLVGTGARTDTQYF.

This clone was counted a single time. The chain uses TRBV19 and TRBJ2-2; weak D call: TRBD1 (5 bases). In germline, CDR1 is LNHDA, CDR2 SQIVND (reference sequence). V lost 3 bases, J lost 3 bases, and 11 bases lay in between. CDR3 length: 15 amino acids. The CDR3 coding sequence is TGTGCCAGTAGTATCGGGCCAGGGTACACCGGGGAGCTGTTTTTT. Translated: CASSIGPGYTGELFF.

This chain connects TRBV7-2 to TRBJ1-1; D is possibly TRBD1 (6 bases). CDR3 size: 15 residues. The V gene's germline CDR1 is SGHTA and CDR2 FQGNSA. V lost 5 bases and J lost 2, with 15 bases in between. This CDR3 reads CASSEQGTINTEAFF. For the CDR3, the DNA is TGTGCCAGCAGCGAACAGGGTACAATAAACACTGAAGCTTTCTTT.

The chain combines TRBV18 with TRBJ2-3; no firm D call. The CDR3 has 13 residues. The V end lost 3 bases, the J end lost 2 bases, and 6 bases lay between the germline ends. Germline CDR1 and CDR2: KGHSH and LQKENI. The CDR3 loop is CASSPANTDTQYF. The DNA of the CDR3 is TGTGCCAGCTCACCGGCAAACACAGATACGCAGTATTTT.

V usage is TRBV10-3 and J usage is TRBJ2-7, with D possibly TRBD2 on 5 matching bases. The CDR3 length is 15 residues. Trimming removed 3 bases at V and 4 bases at J, with 16 bases between. Germline CDR1 is ENHRY and CDR2 is SYGVKD. The CDR3, as DNA: TGTGCCATCAGTGAAGGTCTAACTACGGGGTACGAGCAGTACTTC. Its translation is CAISEGLTTGYEQYF.

The CDR3 DNA reads TGTGCCAGCACTAGCCCGGCGGTCGCTGAAGCTTTCTTT. Amino acid sequence: CASTSPAVAEAFF. V usage is TRBV6-5 and J usage is TRBJ1-1, with D hard to call. Germline loops: CDR1 MNHEY, CDR2 SVGAGI. V was cut by 7 bases and J by 6 bases, with 15 bases left in between. The CDR3 has 13 amino acids.

V gene TRBV13 combines with J gene TRBJ2-6, with 7 nucleotides matching TRBD1. Germline V gene lookup returns CDR1 PRHDT and CDR2 FYEKMQ (reference sequence). The CDR3 has 14 residues. The J segment lost 5 bases and the V segment lost 5 bases, leaving 3 bases of the junction unmatched. In DNA form, the CDR3 reads TGTGCCAGCAGCCTCAGGGGGAGGGCCAACGTCCTGACTTTC. It yields the protein CASSLRGRANVLTF.

The chain employs TRBV2 and TRBJ2-7, with a weak D call TRBD2 (7 bases). V lost 6 bases, J lost 5 bases, and 17 bases lay in between. Germline V gene lookup returns CDR1 SNHLY and CDR2 FYNNEI. The CDR3 extends over 14 amino acids. CDR3 DNA sequence: TGTGCCAGCAGGGGGGGGCTCCGTCCTGACGAGCAGTACTTC. Its protein product is CASRGGLRPDEQYF.

The chain links TRBV2 to TRBJ1-2; perhaps TRBD1 as D (5 bases). The CDR3 covers 15 residues. The germline V gene encodes CDR1 SNHLY and CDR2 FYNNEI. The V and J ends lost 3 bases and 4 bases respectively, with 15 bases between them. The CDR3 sequence is CASSERGTAPYGYTF. DNA of the CDR3: TGTGCCAGCAGTGAGCGGGGGACGGCCCCCTATGGCTACACCTTC.

J is TRBJ2-1 and V is TRBV9, with 7 nucleotides matching TRBD2. Germline CDR1 reads SGDLS; CDR2 reads YYNGEE. This CDR3 comprises 16 residues. Germline trimming cut 1 base from V and 1 base from J; bases unmatched to any gene: 5. The CDR3 reads CASSVLADLSYNEQFF. The CDR3 nucleotides are TGTGCCAGCAGCGTACTAGCGGACTTATCCTACAATGAGCAGTTCTTC.

The genes are TRBV4-1 and TRBJ1-4; D possibly corresponds to TRBD1 (5 bases). V was clipped by 2 bases and J by 5 bases, with 15 bases between them. The CDR3 has 16 residues. CDR1 and CDR2 (germline): MGHRA, YSYEKL. This CDR3 reads CASSQRPQGGNEKLFF. For the CDR3, the DNA is TGCGCCAGCAGCCAAAGACCCCAGGGAGGGAATGAAAAACTGTTTTTT.

The gene calls are TRBV5-1 and TRBJ1-2; 9 nucleotides align to TRBD1. With 2 bases clipped from V and 3 bases from J, the junction kept 2 bases outside the gene matches. CDR3 length equals 14 residues. The germline V gene has CDR1 SGHRS and CDR2 YFSETQ. The CDR3 is CASSFTGGDYGYTF. CDR3 DNA sequence: TGCGCCAGCAGCTTTACAGGGGGCGACTATGGCTACACCTTC.

The V and J genes are TRBV27 and TRBJ2-1; the D gene is possibly TRBD2 (6 bases). Germline V gives CDR1 MNHEY, CDR2 SMNVEV (reference sequence). Trimming took 4 bases from V and 8 from J, leaving 18 bases between them. The CDR3 runs to 15 residues. The CDR3 here is CASSSSGPPRDEQFF. The CDR3 bases are TGTGCCAGCAGTTCAAGCGGGCCCCCCCGCGATGAGCAGTTCTTC.

The rearrangement links TRBV6-5 to TRBJ2-7; D is possibly TRBD1 (6 bases). This CDR3 spans 13 amino acids. The V and J ends lost 0 bases and 9 bases respectively, with 12 bases between them. CDR1 is MNHEY and CDR2 is SVGAGI in the germline V gene. Here the CDR3 DNA reads TGTGCCAGCAGTTACTCGAGAGGACAGCTGCAGTACTTC. Its protein product is CASSYSRGQLQYF.

This rearrangement joins TRBV9 to TRBJ1-3; the D gene is possibly TRBD1 (6 bases). CDR3 size: 15 residues. Germline V lookup: CDR1 SGDLS, CDR2 YYNGEE. The V and J ends lost 3 bases and 2 bases respectively, with 12 bases between them. The CDR3 DNA reads as TGTGCCAGCAGCGCGGAACAGGGCACTGGAAACACCATATATTTT. Translating it yields CASSAEQGTGNTIYF.